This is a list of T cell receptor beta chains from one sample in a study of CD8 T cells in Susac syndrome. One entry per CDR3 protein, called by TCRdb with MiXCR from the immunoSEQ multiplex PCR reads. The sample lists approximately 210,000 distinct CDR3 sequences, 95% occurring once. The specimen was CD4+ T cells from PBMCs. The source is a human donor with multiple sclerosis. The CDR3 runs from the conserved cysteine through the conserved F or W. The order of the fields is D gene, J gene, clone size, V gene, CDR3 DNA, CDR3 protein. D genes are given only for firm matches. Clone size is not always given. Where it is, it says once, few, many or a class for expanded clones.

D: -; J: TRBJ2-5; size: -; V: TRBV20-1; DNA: TGCAGTGCTTCGTCAAGGGGCGCATTAGAGACCCAGTACTTC; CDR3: CSASSRGALETQYF
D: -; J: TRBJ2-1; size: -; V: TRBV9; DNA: TGTGCCAGCAGCGTAGGTTGGGGACCCCTCAATGAGCAGTTCTTC; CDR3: CASSVGWGPLNEQFF
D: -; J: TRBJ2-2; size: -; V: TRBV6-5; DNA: TGTGCCAGCAGTTACAGTCTGAGGCCAGCCACCGGGGAGCTGTTTTTT; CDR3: CASSYSLRPATGELFF
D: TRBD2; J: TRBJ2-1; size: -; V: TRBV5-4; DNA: TGTGCCAGCAGCCGTAGCGGGAGTAGTGACGAGCAGTTCTTC; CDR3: CASSRSGSSDEQFF
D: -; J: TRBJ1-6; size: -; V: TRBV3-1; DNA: TGTGCCAGCAGCCAAGATGCGGGGATCAATTCACCCCTCCACTTT; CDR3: CASSQDAGINSPLHF
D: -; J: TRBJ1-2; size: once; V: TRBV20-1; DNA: TGCAGTGCTAGAGAGGAGGGGCGCATCTATGGCTACACCTTC; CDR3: CSAREEGRIYGYTF
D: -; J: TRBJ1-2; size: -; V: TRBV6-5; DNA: TGTGCCAGCAGTTACAAAGGGGTGGGCTATGGCTACACCTTC; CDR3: CASSYKGVGYGYTF
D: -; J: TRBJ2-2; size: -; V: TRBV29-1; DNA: TGCAGCGTATGGACACCAACGAACACCGGGGAGCTGTTTTTT; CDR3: CSVWTPTNTGELFF
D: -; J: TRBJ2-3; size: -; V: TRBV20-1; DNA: TGCAGTGCTCCCCGGGACTCCACAGATACGCAGTATTTT; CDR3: CSAPRDSTDTQYF
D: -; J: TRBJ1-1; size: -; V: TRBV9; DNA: TGTGCCAGCAGCGTAGTTCAGAACACTGAAGCTTTCTTT; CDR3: CASSVVQNTEAFF
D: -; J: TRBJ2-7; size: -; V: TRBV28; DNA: TGTGCCAGCAGTAAACTAGATTCCCACTACGAGCAGTACTTC; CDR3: CASSKLDSHYEQYF
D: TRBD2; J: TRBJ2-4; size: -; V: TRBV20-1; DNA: TGCAGTGCTATACTAGCGGGAGCCAAAAACATTCAGTACTTC; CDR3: CSAILAGAKNIQYF
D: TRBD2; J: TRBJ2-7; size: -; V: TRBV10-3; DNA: TGTGCCATCAGTGAGCACGGGACTAACGAGCAGTACTTC; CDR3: CAISEHGTNEQYF
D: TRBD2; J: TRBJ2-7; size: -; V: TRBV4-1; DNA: TGCGCCAGCAGCCAAGAGCGGGAGGGCCTTAAGGTCGAGCAGTACTTC; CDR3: CASSQEREGLKVEQYF
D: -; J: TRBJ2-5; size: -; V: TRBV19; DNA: TGTGCCAGTAGTATCGACAGCGTAGGAGAGACCCAGTACTTC; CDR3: CASSIDSVGETQYF
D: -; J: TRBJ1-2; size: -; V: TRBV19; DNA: TGTGCCAGTAAATTTCCAGAAGCAAACTATGGCTACACCTTC; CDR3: CASKFPEANYGYTF
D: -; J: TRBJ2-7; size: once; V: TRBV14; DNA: TGTGCCAGCAGCCTGGGACTTCCCGACGATCCCTACGAGCAGTACTTC; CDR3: CASSLGLPDDPYEQYF
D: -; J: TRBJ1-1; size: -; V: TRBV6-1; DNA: TGTGCCAGCCTAGGCTCACGCGCCGACCCTAACACTGAAGCTTTCTTT; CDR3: CASLGSRADPNTEAFF
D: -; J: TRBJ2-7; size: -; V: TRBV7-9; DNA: TGTGCCAGCAGCCCCAGGGGATCATACTACGAGCAGTACTTC; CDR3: CASSPRGSYYEQYF
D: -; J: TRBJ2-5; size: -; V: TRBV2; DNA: TGTGCCAGCACCGGGGATGGGGAGACCCAGTACTTC; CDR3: CASTGDGETQYF
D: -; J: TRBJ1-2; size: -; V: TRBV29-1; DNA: TGCAGCGTTGGACAGAGCTATGGCTACACCTTC; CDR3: CSVGQSYGYTF
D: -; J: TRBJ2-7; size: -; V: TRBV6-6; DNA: TGTGCCAGCAGTTACCGAGCAGGCTCCTACGAGCAGTACTTC; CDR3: CASSYRAGSYEQYF
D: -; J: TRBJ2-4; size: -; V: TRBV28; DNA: TGTGCCACTGGGGGAGGTCACATTCAGTACTTC; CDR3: CATGGGHIQYF
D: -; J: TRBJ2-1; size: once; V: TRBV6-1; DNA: TGTGCCAGCAGGGAGAGAGGAGGCCTGCACAGCTCCTACAATGAGCAGTTCTTC; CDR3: CASRERGGLHSSYNEQFF
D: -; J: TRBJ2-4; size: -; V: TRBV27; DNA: TGTGCCAGCAGTTTAAGGACAGAATTACTTTTTCAGTACTTC; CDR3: CASSLRTELLFQYF
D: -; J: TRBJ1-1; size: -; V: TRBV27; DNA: TGTGCCAGCAGTTCCTGGGCAAGCATGAACACTGAAGCTTTCTTT; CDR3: CASSSWASMNTEAFF
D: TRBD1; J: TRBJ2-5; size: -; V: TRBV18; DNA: TGTGCCAGCTCTTTTAACAGGGGAGAGACCCAGTACTTC; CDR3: CASSFNRGETQYF
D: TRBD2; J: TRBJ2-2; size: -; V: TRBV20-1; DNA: TGCAGTGCTAGAGCCCAGCGGGGGGTTACCGGGGAGCTGTTTTTT; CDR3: CSARAQRGVTGELFF
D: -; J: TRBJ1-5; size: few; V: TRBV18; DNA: TGTGCCAGCTCACCAGGGAACAATCAGCCCCAGCATTTT; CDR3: CASSPGNNQPQHF
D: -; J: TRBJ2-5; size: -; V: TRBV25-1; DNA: TGTGCCAGCAGTGACAGATACCAAGAGACCCAGTACTTC; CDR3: CASSDRYQETQYF
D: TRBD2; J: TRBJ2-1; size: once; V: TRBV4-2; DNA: TGTGCCAGCAGCCAAGAGTCCCTAGCGGGAGAAGAGCAGTTCTTC; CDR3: CASSQESLAGEEQFF